This T cell receptor (beta chain) was captured by sequencing in a study of vaccination and CD4 T cells after COVID-19. For the study at large: Each enrolled participant received a two-dose regimen of either BNT162b2 or mRNA-1273 vaccine. Timing of post-vaccine sample collection was a median 72 days after dose two, with a range of 14 to 241. Specimens were obtained from three convalescent patients at day 14 and at days 161 to 241 post-vaccination.

With the Oncomine TCR Beta short-read assay, DNA from cultured CD4+ T cells was sequenced. One entry per CDR3 protein, called by TCRdb with MiXCR from the PCR reads. Of over 15,000 distinct CDR3 sequences listed, over 50% are singletons. Time point noted: late sampling 161 to 241 days after vaccination in a few convalescent patients. Treatment here: approximately 11-day PBMC culture with coronavirus spike peptide pools or control peptides (ViraFEST assay). CDR3 size: 17 residues. J lost 4 bases, V lost 5 bases, and 10 bases had no gene match. Germline V gene sequence: CDR1 MNHNS, CDR2 SASEGT. Details on this clonotype: Its cognate antigen is unknown.

The sequence derives from a human donor who had recovered from COVID-19. V and J are TRBV6-1 and TRBJ1-5; 11 bases line up with TRBD1. Source: CD4+ T cells from blood, cultured in vitro, taken about 7 months after SARS-CoV-2 vaccination. CDR3 region: CASSPQVGDRGNQPQHF. CDR3 nucleotides: TGTGCCAGCAGTCCCCAGGTGGGGGACAGGGGGAATCAGCCCCAGCATTTT.